The rows below give T cell receptor beta chains drawn from one sample of a study of cytomegalovirus exposure and HLA in healthy donors. Profiled with immunoSEQ multiplex PCR; TCRdb holds only in-frame clones, not every one. The top ten hold 3% to 3.5% of the sample, which has about 110,000 clones, approximately 85% seen once. Sequences were obtained from PBMCs. These receptors all come from a woman under 30 in good health and CMV-seronegative. Each CDR3 is given with its conserved first and last residue. Each record gives: J gene, clone size, V gene, CDR3 protein. Clone size, where shown, is once, few, many, or a class for clones that have expanded.

>TRBJ1-5|few|TRBV11-2
CASSLDRYNQPQHF
>TRBJ2-2|.|TRBV30
CAWKGTSGTGELFF
>TRBJ1-1|.|TRBV7-9
CASSFGQGPTEAFF
>TRBJ2-1|.|TRBV11-3
CASSPWSSYNEQFF
>TRBJ2-7|.|TRBV15
CATSPGGEQYF
>TRBJ2-2|.|TRBV7-3
CASSLNGGIGELFF
>TRBJ2-3|.|TRBV5-6
CASSSARRGTDTQYF
>TRBJ1-6|.|TRBV27
CASGLTSPLHF
>TRBJ2-7|few|TRBV25-1
CASSARQGGNEQYF
>TRBJ2-1|once|TRBV6-4
CASRWTSGGPYNEQFF
>TRBJ2-3|.|TRBV18
CASSKRSQGTDTQYF